Presented here are 10 T cell receptor beta chains from one specimen sequenced in a study of T cells in Graves' hyperthyroidism and ophthalmopathy. Amplification of TCR beta CDR3 regions was performed using RNA transcripts as template. During a first-round RT-PCR of the TCR CDR3, the HTBI primer set was used. TCRdb analysed the multiplex PCR reads with MiXCR anew, one entry per CDR3 protein. This sample yields hundreds of thousands of distinct CDR3 sequences, of which 15% to 19% are seen a single time; 25% to 35% belongs to the top ten. The sample consisted of blood. All receptors derive from a woman younger than 35 with Graves' hyperthyroidism that later progressed to Graves' ophthalmopathy.

This clonotype was detected a few times. The chain combines TRBV7-9 with TRBJ2-2; TRBD2 agrees at 7 bases. The trim removed 7 bases at V and 0 bases at J, leaving 8 bases unmatched. Germline V CDR1 and CDR2: SEHNR, FQNEAQ (reference sequence). The CDR3 loop spans 16 amino acids. The CDR3 sequence is CASILSGGTNTGELFF. CDR3 coding DNA: TGTGCCAGCATCCTTTCGGGGGGTACGAACACCGGGGAGCTGTTTTTT.

This clonotype was found a few times. The chain employs TRBV15 and TRBJ2-1; TRBD2 agrees at 8 bases. Trimming cost V 1 base and J 3 bases; bases outside gene matches: 2. CDR1 is LNHNV and CDR2 is YYDKDF in the germline V gene (reference sequence). The CDR3 length is 15 residues. The CDR3 DNA follows: TGTGCCACCAGCAGAGCCGGGACTAGCTACAATGAGCAGTTCTTC. Translated: CATSRAGTSYNEQFF.

There are many counts of this clonotype. V usage is TRBV28 and J usage is TRBJ2-2; D is undetermined. Germline loops: CDR1 MDHEN, CDR2 SYDVKM. The CDR3 spans 12 residues. The germline V and J ends were trimmed by 7 bases and 5 bases, with 8 bases remaining between them. CDR3 bases: TGTGCCAGCACCCTAGGGACCGGGGAGCTGTTTTTT. Encoded protein: CASTLGTGELFF.

By sample fraction, this clonotype is medium-sized. The chain uses TRBV7-9 and TRBJ2-3; 7 bases agree with TRBD1. Germline-derived CDR1 and CDR2 are SEHNR and FQNEAQ (reference sequence). Trimming took 4 bases from V and 2 from J; bases not matched to a gene: 6. This CDR3 comprises 15 residues. The CDR3 loop is CASSSPQGDTDTQYF. CDR3 nucleotides: TGTGCCAGCAGCTCACCGCAGGGGGACACAGATACGCAGTATTTT. The entire variable domain, with the rest obtained from reference TRBV7-9 and TRBJ2-3, is as follows: DTGVSQNPRHKITKRGQNVTFRCDPISEHNRLYWYRQTLGQGPEFLTYFQNEAQLEKSRLLSDRFSAERPKGSFSTLEIQRTEQGDSAMYLCASSSPQGDTDTQYFGPGTRLTVL.

This clonotype was observed at least ten times. The V gene is TRBV30, the J gene TRBJ1-5; D unresolved. Between the trimmed V and J ends, which lost 2 bases and 0 bases, there was a span of 8 bases. The CDR3 spans 14 residues. Germline CDR1 is GTSNPN and CDR2 is SVGIG (reference sequence). CDR3 in amino acids: CAWSPVNSNQPQHF. DNA for the CDR3: TGTGCCTGGAGTCCGGTAAATAGCAATCAGCCCCAGCATTTT.

This clonotype was seen repeatedly, ten times or more. The rearrangement joins TRBV6-2 or TRBV6-3 to TRBJ1-4; 8 bases map to TRBD1. Germline assignment: CDR1 MNHEY and CDR2 SVGEGT. This CDR3 contains 13 residues. Losses at the gene ends were 8 bases for V and 6 bases for J; bases not matched to a gene: 5. The CDR3 loop reads CASGGQGDEKLFF. The CDR3 region has the DNA TGTGCCAGCGGTGGACAGGGTGATGAAAAACTGTTTTTT.

V usage is TRBV10-2 and J usage is TRBJ2-7, with D unclear. The germline gives CDR1 WSHSY, CDR2 SAAADI. Trimming cost V 5 bases and J 3 bases, with 11 bases left between them. The CDR3 consists of 13 residues. CDR3 region: CASSPLSVYEQYF. The CDR3 DNA is TGCGCCAGCAGTCCTCTTTCTGTCTACGAGCAGTACTTC.

This chain links TRBV27 with TRBJ1-2; D ambiguous. Germline CDR1 is MNHEY and CDR2 is SMNVEV (reference sequence). Trimming shortened V by 4 bases and J by 6 bases, and 15 bases separated the two germline ends. The CDR3 has 14 residues. Here the CDR3 DNA reads TGTGCCAGCAGTTCCCCCAGTCAGAGGGATGGCTACACCTTC. Its translation is CASSSPSQRDGYTF.

The V gene is TRBV11-2, the J gene TRBJ1-6; D uncertain. The CDR3 is 13 residues long. V lost 5 bases, J lost 6 bases, and 8 bases lay in between. In germline, CDR1 is SGHAT, CDR2 FQNNGV. CDR3 bases: TGTGCCAGCAGCACACGCAGTAATTCACCCCTCCACTTT. Amino acids: CASSTRSNSPLHF. The full variable domain, with the rest looked up from reference TRBV11-2 and TRBJ1-6, is EAGVAQSPRYKIIEKRQSVAFWCNPISGHATLYWYQQILGQGPKLLIQFQNNGVVDDSQLPKDRFSAERLKGVDSTLKIQPAKLEDSAVYLCASSTRSNSPLHFGNGTRLTVT.

This clonotype was detected many times. The chain carries TRBV28 and TRBJ2-3, with 12 bases that match TRBD2. V shed 7 bases and J 0 bases; nucleotides not matched to a gene: 8. Germline V gene lookup returns CDR1 MDHEN and CDR2 SYDVKM. This CDR3 has 17 residues. DNA of the CDR3: TGTGCCAGCACTGGATCAGGGACTAGCGGGAGCACAGATACGCAGTATTTT. It is translated as CASTGSGTSGSTDTQYF.